Listed below are T cell receptor beta chains from one sample, sequenced in a study of metastatic and nonmetastatic thyroid tumors. Through MiXCR, TCRdb re-clonotyped the PCR reads. The sample has 30,000 to 35,000 clones, about 29% seen once. The sample consisted of blood. The receptors were gathered from a female donor with papillary thyroid cancer or a benign thyroid nodule (not recorded which). Some clones in this sample may be carry-over from other donors' samples. The conserved cysteine and the conserved F or W are not part of the CDR3 here. The order of the fields is V gene, CDR3 protein.

>TRBV4-1
ASSHYPQGGNQPQH
>TRBV5-8
ASSLGPRGTQY
>TRBV24-1
ATSEGQVSYEQY
>TRBV11-2
ASSLYLASADTQY
>TRBV24-1
ATRRQGARTEAF
>TRBV13
ASSPRGQYEQY
>TRBV6-1
ASSPERERGYEQY
>TRBV28
ASSFVGGGGSGYT
>TRBV24-1
ATSDFPRSYGYT
>TRBV11-1
ASSASLARAAYEQY
>TRBV3-1
ASSQGGNEQF
>TRBV4-2
ACSQITWTNYGYT
>TRBV12-3/TRBV12-4
ASSLKLNTEAV
>TRBV9
ASSVGRRATNEKLF
>TRBV6-5
ASSYSGSYDPY
>TRBV6-2/TRBV6-3
ASSYREEDSYT
>TRBV5-8
ASSRGTAYEQY
>TRBV6-5
ASSSRRGTDTQY
>TRBV20-1
SANAGTESQPQH
>TRBV5-8
ASSLRTVAKNIQY
>TRBV20-1
SAWEGGLWVSGANVLT
>TRBV7-9
ASSLGGSSLPLHETQY
>TRBV6-1
ASSEVGNGYT
>TRBV28
ASSHPQGARHPQH
>TRBV20-1
SARDDGTVNEKLF
>TRBV19
ASSSKARPYEQY
>TRBV19
ASEAQGVYNEQF
>TRBV5-1
ASSLVRGSYEQY